The 14 T cell receptor beta chains below all came from one sample that was sequenced in a study of OX40 agonist ivuxolimab in advanced cancers. TCRdb keeps only in-frame clones here, not all; method: immunoSEQ multiplex PCR. The sample lists roughly 24,000 clones, 80% to 85% occurring once. Sequenced here: CD4+ or CD8+ T cells sorted from blood, sampled in a trial of the OX40 agonist ivuxolimab. The source of these receptors is an adult with an advanced solid tumor such as melanoma, head and neck, liver or kidney cancer.

The rearrangement joins TRBV6-6 to TRBJ2-7, with no clear D. The germline CDR1 and CDR2 sequences are MNHNY and SVGAGI (reference sequence). The V end lost 0 bases, the J end lost 1 base, and 1 base lay between the germline ends. The CDR3 is 12 residues long. The CDR3 loop reads CASSYSSYEQYF. The CDR3 nucleotides are TGTGCCAGCAGTTACTCTTCCTACGAGCAGTACTTC.

The V call is TRBV29-1, the J call TRBJ1-1, with TRBD1 identical over 7 bases. This CDR3 comprises 12 residues. Trimming cost V 6 bases and J 5 bases; bases outside gene matches: 6. The V gene's germline CDR1 is SQVTM and CDR2 ANQGSEA. The CDR3 spells CSVAGGGTEAFF. In nucleotides, the CDR3 is TGCAGCGTGGCAGGGGGAGGAACTGAAGCTTTCTTT.

The V and J genes are TRBV27 and TRBJ2-6; TRBD2 matches at 7 bases. Trimming removed 6 bases from V and 1 base from J; junction bases left unmatched: 3. CDR1 and CDR2 from the germline V gene are MNHEY and SMNVEV (reference sequence). This CDR3 region has 15 residues. The CDR3 DNA sequence: TGTGCCAGCAGGCCAGCGGGGTCTGGGGCCAACGTCCTGACTTTC. It is translated as CASRPAGSGANVLTF. Complete variable domain (other parts from reference TRBV27 and TRBJ2-6): EAQVTQNPRYLITVTGKKLTVTCSQNMNHEYMSWYRQDPGLGLRQIYYSMNVEVTDKGDVPEGYKVSRKEKRNFPLILESPSPNQTSLYFCASRPAGSGANVLTFGAGSRLTVL.

With respect to this clone: A junction end diverges from the germline sequence, so it may reflect a read error. The chain recombines TRBV5-4 with TRBJ2-7, with TRBD2 matching over 8 bases. The CDR3 spans 14 residues. The germline V gene has CDR1 SGHNT and CDR2 YYREEE (reference sequence). The CDR3 loop reads CASSQDSGTYEQYF. As DNA, the CDR3 is TGCGCCAGCAGCCAAGATAGCGGGACCTACGAGCAGTACTTC.

This chain connects TRBV13 to TRBJ1-1, with 8 bases matching TRBD1. J was trimmed by 1 base and V by 2 bases; bases with no gene match: 15. There are 19 residues in the CDR3. CDR1 is PRHDT and CDR2 is FYEKMQ in the germline V gene (reference sequence). CDR3 nucleotides: TGTGCCAGCAGCTTACGGTCAAGAACTCCGGGACAGGAGAACACTGAAGCTTTCTTT. It specifies CASSLRSRTPGQENTEAFF.

The chain couples TRBV14 to TRBJ1-1; D is uncertain. This CDR3 comprises 15 residues. CDR1 and CDR2 (germline): SGHDN, FVKESK. Between the trimmed V and J ends, which lost 4 bases and 10 bases, there was a span of 22 bases. The CDR3 is CASSPGGSPNFRAFF. The DNA of the CDR3 is TGTGCCAGCAGCCCTGGCGGGTCCCCGAATTTTCGAGCTTTCTTT. Supplemented by reference TRBV14 and TRBJ1-1, the full variable domain reads EAGVTQFPSHSVIEKGQTVTLRCDPISGHDNLYWYRRVMGKEIKFLLHFVKESKQDESGMPNNRFLAERTGGTYSTLKVQPAELEDSGVYFCASSPGGSPNFRAFFGQGTRLTVV.

The chain has TRBV6-5 and TRBJ1-1; D remains ambiguous. Germline V gives CDR1 MNHEY, CDR2 SVGAGI. This CDR3 has 13 amino acids. Trimming took off 4 bases at V and 1 base at J, with 7 bases between the two ends. The CDR3 DNA reads as TGTGCCAGCAGTTTCGTAAAGAACACTGAAGCTTTCTTT. Its protein product is CASSFVKNTEAFF.

The J gene is TRBJ2-3, the V gene TRBV6-5; 7 bases fit TRBD2. Germline trimming cut 8 bases from V and 5 bases from J; bases unmatched to any gene: 13. The CDR3 extends over 15 amino acids. Per the germline V gene, CDR1 is MNHEY and CDR2 is SVGAGI. CDR3 sequence reads: CASSIWGEGGDTQYF. The CDR3 coding sequence is TGTGCCAGCTCTATTTGGGGGGAGGGCGGAGATACGCAGTATTTT.

This rearrangement joins TRBV7-2 to TRBJ1-2, with TRBD1 matching over 8 bases. V shed 5 bases, J shed 7 bases, and the junction held 9 bases outside the gene matches. Germline V lookup: CDR1 SGHTA, CDR2 FQGNSA. The CDR3 is 14 residues long. The CDR3 bases are TGTGCCAGCAGCCCGGACAGGGTACGTGGTGGCTACACCTTC. As protein: CASSPDRVRGGYTF.

The chain employs TRBV9 and TRBJ1-1; D is unclear. Trimming left V 0 bases short and J 0 bases short, with 12 bases between. CDR1 SGDLS and CDR2 YYNGEE come from the germline V gene. The CDR3 consists of 16 residues. The CDR3 region has the DNA TGTGCCAGCAGCGTAGAGGCACACAGAATGAACACTGAAGCTTTCTTT. It translates to CASSVEAHRMNTEAFF.

The chain uses TRBV11-2 and TRBJ2-5; 8 bases line up with TRBD1. J was trimmed by 2 bases and V by 5 bases; bases with no gene match: 7. In germline, CDR1 is SGHAT, CDR2 FQNNGV. The CDR3 is 15 amino acids. The CDR3 DNA reads TGTGCCAGCAGCCAGGGGGCCAGGGAGCAAGAGACCCAGTACTTC. The encoded protein is CASSQGAREQETQYF.

CDR3: CASRYRVSSYEQYF. The CDR3 coding sequence is TGTGCCAGCCGGTACCGGGTGAGCTCCTACGAGCAGTACTTC. The V and J genes are TRBV19 and TRBJ2-7, with D unresolved. This CDR3 contains 14 residues. V lost 9 bases and J 0 bases, leaving 15 bases between the germline ends. Germline assignment: CDR1 LNHDA and CDR2 SQIVND (reference sequence).

This chain connects TRBV20-1 to TRBJ2-3, with D uncertain. The germline CDR1 and CDR2 sequences are DFQATT and SNEGSKA (reference sequence). The V end was cut by 6 bases, the J end by 5 bases, with 9 bases between. This CDR3 comprises 11 residues. The CDR3 nucleotides read TGCAGTGCCTCCAGTCGAGATACGCAGTATTTT. Translated: CSASSRDTQYF.

The rearrangement links TRBV7-9 to TRBJ2-1; 8 nucleotides match TRBD1. The length of the CDR3 is 16 residues. The V and J ends lost 5 bases and 4 bases, in that order; junction bases with no gene match: 10. In germline, CDR1 is SEHNR, CDR2 FQNEAQ (reference sequence). CDR3 in DNA: TGTGCCAGCAGCCCGATACCGGGACAGGCATACAATGAGCAGTTCTTC. As protein: CASSPIPGQAYNEQFF.